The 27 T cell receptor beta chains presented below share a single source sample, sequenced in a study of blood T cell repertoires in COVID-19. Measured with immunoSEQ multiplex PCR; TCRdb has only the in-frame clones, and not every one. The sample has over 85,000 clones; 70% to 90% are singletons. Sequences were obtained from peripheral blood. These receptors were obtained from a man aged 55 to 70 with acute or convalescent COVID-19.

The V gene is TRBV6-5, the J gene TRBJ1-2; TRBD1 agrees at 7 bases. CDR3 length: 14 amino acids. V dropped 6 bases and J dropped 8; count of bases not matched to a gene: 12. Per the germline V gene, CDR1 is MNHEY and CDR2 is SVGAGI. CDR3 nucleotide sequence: TGTGCCAGCAGGCACGACAGGGTACCCTGGGGCTACACCTTC. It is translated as CASRHDRVPWGYTF.

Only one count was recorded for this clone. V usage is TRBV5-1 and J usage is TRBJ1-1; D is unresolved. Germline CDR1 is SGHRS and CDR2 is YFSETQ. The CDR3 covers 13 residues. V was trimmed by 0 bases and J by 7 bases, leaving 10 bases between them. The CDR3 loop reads CASSLDWQNEAFF. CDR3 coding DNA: TGCGCCAGCAGCTTGGATTGGCAAAATGAAGCTTTCTTT.

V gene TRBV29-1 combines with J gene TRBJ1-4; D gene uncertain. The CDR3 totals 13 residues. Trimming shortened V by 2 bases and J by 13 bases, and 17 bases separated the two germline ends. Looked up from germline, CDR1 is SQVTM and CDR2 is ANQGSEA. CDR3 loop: CSVEHDLREGLFF. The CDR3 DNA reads TGCAGCGTTGAACACGACTTGCGGGAGGGACTGTTTTTT.

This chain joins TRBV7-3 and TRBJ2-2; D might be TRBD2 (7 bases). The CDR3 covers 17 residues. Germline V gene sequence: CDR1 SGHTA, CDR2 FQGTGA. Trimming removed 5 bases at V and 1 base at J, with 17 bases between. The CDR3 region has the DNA TGTGCCAGCAGCAAAACACAAGCGGGACAGAACACCGGGGAGCTGTTTTTT. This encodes CASSKTQAGQNTGELFF.

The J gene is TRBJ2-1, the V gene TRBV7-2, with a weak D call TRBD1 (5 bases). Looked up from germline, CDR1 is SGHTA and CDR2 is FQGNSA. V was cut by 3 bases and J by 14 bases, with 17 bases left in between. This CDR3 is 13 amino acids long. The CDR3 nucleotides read TGTGCCAGCAGCTTTGATTCAATTGGGGCTAAGTTCTTC. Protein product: CASSFDSIGAKFF. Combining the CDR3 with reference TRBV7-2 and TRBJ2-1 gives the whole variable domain GAGVSQSPSNKVTEKGKDVELRCDPISGHTALYWYRQSLGQGLEFLIYFQGNSAPDKSGLPSDRFSAERTGGSVSTLTIQRTQQEDSAVYLCASSFDSIGAKFFGPGTRLTVL.

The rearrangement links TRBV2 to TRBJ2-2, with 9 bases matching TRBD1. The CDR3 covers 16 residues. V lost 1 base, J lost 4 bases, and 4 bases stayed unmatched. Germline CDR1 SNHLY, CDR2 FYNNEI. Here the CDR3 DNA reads TGTGCCAGCAGTGAAGGGACAGGGGTCGGCACCGGGGAGCTGTTTTTT. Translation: CASSEGTGVGTGELFF.

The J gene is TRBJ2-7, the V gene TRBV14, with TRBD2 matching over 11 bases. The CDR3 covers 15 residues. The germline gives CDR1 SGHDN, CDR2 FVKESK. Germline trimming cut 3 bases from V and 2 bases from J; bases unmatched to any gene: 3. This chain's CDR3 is CASSQMTSGAYEQYF. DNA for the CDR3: TGTGCCAGCAGCCAGATGACTAGCGGGGCCTACGAGCAGTACTTC.

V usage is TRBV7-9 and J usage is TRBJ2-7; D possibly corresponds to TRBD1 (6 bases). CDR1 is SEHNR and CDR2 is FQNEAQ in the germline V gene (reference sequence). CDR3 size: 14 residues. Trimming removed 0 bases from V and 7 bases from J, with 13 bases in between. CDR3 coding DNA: TGTGCCAGCAGCTTAGCGGGGGCAGTAAGGGAGCAGTACTTC. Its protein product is CASSLAGAVREQYF.

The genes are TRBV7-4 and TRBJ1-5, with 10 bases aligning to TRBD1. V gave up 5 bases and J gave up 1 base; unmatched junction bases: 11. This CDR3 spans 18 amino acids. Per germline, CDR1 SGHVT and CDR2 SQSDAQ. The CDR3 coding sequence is TGTGCCAGCAGCCCAGAGGACAGGGGGTCCTACAGCAATCAGCCCCAGCATTTT. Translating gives CASSPEDRGSYSNQPQHF.

The DNA of the CDR3 is TGTGCCAGCAGTGTCGGAGCGGGAGGGCGCGGAGAGACCCAGTACTTC. It codes for CASSVGAGGRGETQYF. V and J are TRBV2 and TRBJ2-5; 10 nucleotides agree with TRBD2. Germline lookup yields CDR1 SNHLY and CDR2 FYNNEI. This CDR3 spans 16 amino acids. With 4 bases clipped from V and 4 bases from J, the junction kept 9 bases outside the gene matches. Variable domain in full (rest from reference TRBV2 and TRBJ2-5): EPEVTQTPSHQVTQMGQEVILRCVPISNHLYFYWYRQILGQKVEFLVSFYNNEISEKSEIFDDQFSVERPDGSNFTLKIRSTKLEDSAMYFCASSVGAGGRGETQYFGPGTRLLVL.

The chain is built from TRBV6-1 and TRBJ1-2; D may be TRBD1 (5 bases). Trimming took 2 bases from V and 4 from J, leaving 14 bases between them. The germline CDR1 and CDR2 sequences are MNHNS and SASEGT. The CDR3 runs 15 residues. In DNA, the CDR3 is TGTGCCAGCAGTGAAATTGGCAGGGCCACCTATGGCTACACCTTC. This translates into CASSEIGRATYGYTF.

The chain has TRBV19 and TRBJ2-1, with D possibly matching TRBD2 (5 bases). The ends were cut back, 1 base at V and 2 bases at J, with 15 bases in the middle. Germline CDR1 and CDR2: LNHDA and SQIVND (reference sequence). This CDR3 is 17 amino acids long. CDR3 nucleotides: TGTGCCAGTAGTATAGGTCGAGGGATTAACACCTACAATGAGCAGTTCTTC. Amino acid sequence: CASSIGRGINTYNEQFF. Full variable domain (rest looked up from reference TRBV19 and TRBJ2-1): DGGITQSPKYLFRKEGQNVTLSCEQNLNHDAMYWYRQDPGQGLRLIYYSQIVNDFQKGDIAEGYSVSREKKESFPLTVTSAQKNPTAFYLCASSIGRGINTYNEQFFGPGTRLTVL.

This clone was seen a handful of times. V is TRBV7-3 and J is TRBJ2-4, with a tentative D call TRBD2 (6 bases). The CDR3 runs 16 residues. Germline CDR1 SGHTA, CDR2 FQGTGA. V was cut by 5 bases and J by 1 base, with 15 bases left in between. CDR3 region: CASSLGGGSAKNIQYF. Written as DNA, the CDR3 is TGTGCCAGCAGCCTGGGGGGAGGATCTGCCAAAAACATTCAGTACTTC.

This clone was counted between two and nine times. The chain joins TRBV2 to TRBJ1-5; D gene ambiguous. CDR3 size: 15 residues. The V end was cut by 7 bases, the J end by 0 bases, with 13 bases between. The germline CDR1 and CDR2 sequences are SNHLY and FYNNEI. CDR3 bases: TGTGCCAGCAAAGGCAGCGATTATAGCAATCAGCCCCAGCATTTT. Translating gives CASKGSDYSNQPQHF. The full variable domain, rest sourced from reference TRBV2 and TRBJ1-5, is EPEVTQTPSHQVTQMGQEVILRCVPISNHLYFYWYRQILGQKVEFLVSFYNNEISEKSEIFDDQFSVERPDGSNFTLKIRSTKLEDSAMYFCASKGSDYSNQPQHFGDGTRLSIL.

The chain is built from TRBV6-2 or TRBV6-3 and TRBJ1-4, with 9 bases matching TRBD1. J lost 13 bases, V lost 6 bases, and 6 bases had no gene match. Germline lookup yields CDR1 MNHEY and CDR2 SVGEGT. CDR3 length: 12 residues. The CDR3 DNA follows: TGTGCCAGCAGCGCGACAGGGGGTGGACTGTTTTTT. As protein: CASSATGGGLFF.

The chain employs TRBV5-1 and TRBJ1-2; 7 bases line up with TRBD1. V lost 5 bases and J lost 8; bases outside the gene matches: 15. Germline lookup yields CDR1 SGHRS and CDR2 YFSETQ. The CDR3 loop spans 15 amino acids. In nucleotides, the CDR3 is TGCGCCAGCAGGCAAGTGACAGGGCCCGGTGGGGGCTACACCTTC. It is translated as CASRQVTGPGGGYTF.

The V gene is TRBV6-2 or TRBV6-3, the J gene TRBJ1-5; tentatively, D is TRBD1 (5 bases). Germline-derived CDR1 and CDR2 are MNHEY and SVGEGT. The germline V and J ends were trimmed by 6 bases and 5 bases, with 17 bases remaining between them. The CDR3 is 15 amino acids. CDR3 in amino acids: CASSLDGHGYQPQHF. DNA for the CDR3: TGTGCCAGCAGCTTAGACGGACACGGTTATCAGCCCCAGCATTTT.

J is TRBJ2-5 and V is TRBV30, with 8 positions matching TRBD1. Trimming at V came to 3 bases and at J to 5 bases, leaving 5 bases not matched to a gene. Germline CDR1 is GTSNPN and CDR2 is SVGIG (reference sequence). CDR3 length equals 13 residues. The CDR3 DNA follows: TGTGCCTGGAGAGGCAGGGGGCGGGAGACCCAGTACTTC. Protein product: CAWRGRGRETQYF.

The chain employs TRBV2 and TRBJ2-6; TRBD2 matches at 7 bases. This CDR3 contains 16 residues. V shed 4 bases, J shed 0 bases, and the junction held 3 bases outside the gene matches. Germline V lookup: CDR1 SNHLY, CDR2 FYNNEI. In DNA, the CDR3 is TGTGCCAGCAGTGCCGGCGGGGGCTCTGGGGCCAACGTCCTGACTTTC. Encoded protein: CASSAGGGSGANVLTF.

The CDR3 reads CASSLRTGENTEAFF. The CDR3 bases are TGCGCCAGCAGCCTACGAACAGGGGAGAACACTGAAGCTTTCTTT. The V call is TRBV5-1, the J call TRBJ1-1, with TRBD1 matching 7 bases. CDR3 length: 15 amino acids. After removal of 4 bases from V and 1 base from J, the junction contained 7 bases not matched to a gene. The germline gives CDR1 SGHRS, CDR2 YFSETQ.

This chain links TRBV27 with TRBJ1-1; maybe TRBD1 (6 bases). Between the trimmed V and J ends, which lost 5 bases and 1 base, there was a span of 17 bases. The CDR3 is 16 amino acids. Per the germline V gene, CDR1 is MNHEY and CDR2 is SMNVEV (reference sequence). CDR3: CASSPHGQPQNTEAFF. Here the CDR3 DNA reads TGTGCCAGCAGTCCACACGGACAGCCCCAGAACACTGAAGCTTTCTTT.

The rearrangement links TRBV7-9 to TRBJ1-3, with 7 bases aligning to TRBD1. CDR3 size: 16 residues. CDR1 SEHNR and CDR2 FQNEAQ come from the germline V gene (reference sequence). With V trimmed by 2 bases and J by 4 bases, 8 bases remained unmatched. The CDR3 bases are TGTGCCAGCAGCTTATCTGAGGGGGCGAGGGGAAACACCATATATTTT. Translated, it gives CASSLSEGARGNTIYF.

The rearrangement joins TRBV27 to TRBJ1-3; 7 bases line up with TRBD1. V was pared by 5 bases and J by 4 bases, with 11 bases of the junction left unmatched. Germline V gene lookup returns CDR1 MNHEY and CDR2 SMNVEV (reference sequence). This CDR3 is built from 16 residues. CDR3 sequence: CASSPQGIGLGNTIYF. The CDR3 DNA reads TGTGCCAGCAGTCCACAGGGGATTGGGTTGGGAAACACCATATATTTT.

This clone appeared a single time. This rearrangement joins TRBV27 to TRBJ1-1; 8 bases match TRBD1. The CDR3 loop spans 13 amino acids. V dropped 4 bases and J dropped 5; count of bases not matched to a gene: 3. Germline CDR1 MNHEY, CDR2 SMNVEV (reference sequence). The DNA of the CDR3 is TGTGCCAGCAGTTACAGGGGGTCGACTGAAGCTTTCTTT. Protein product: CASSYRGSTEAFF.

CDR3 residues: CSGTGGETQYF. CDR3 bases: TGCAGCGGGACAGGGGGGGAGACCCAGTACTTC. The rearrangement uses TRBV29-1 and TRBJ2-5; 10 bases fit TRBD1. This CDR3 region has 11 residues. After removal of 7 bases from V and 5 bases from J, the junction contained 1 base not matched to a gene. CDR1 is SQVTM and CDR2 is ANQGSEA in the germline V gene.

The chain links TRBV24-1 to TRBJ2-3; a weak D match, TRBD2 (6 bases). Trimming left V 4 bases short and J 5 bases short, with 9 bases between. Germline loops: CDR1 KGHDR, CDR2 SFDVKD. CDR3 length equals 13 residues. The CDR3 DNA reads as TGTGCCACCAGTGACCCCGGGAGAGATACGCAGTATTTT. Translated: CATSDPGRDTQYF.

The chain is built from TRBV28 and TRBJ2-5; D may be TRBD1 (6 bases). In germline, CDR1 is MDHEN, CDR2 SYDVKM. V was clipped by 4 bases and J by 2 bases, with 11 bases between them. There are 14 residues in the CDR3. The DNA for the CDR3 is TGTGCCAGCAGTTCCCTACAGGGACAAGAGACCCAGTACTTC. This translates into CASSSLQGQETQYF. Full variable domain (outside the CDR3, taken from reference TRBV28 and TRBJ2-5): DVKVTQSSRYLVKRTGEKVFLECVQDMDHENMFWYRQDPGLGLRLIYFSYDVKMKEKGDIPEGYSVSREKKERFSLILESASTNQTSMYLCASSSLQGQETQYFGPGTRLLVL.